Described below is a single TCR beta chain sequence and its context. These data are taken from a study of shared clonotypes between healthy human individuals. Donors comprised healthy HIV-negative adults lacking recent acute infections or vaccinations. The assay was immunoSEQ multiplex PCR, and TCRdb's table has in-frame clones only and misses some. The table includes roughly 1,600,000 clones, approximately 98.5% detected once. V was pared by 2 bases and J by 7 bases, with 7 bases of the junction left unmatched. The germline V gene encodes CDR1 SGHRS and CDR2 YFSETQ. The CDR3 runs 17 residues. The clonotype was recovered from a man aged 25-40 years in good health. The chain uses TRBV5-1 and TRBJ2-2, with 14 nucleotides matching TRBD2. The sequencing input was naive CD4+ T cells sorted from blood. Subset given: CD45RA+ positively selected. CDR3 region: CASSFGGLAGVDGELFF. CDR3 in DNA: TGCGCCAGCAGCTTCGGGGGACTAGCGGGAGTTGACGGGGAGCTGTTTTTT.